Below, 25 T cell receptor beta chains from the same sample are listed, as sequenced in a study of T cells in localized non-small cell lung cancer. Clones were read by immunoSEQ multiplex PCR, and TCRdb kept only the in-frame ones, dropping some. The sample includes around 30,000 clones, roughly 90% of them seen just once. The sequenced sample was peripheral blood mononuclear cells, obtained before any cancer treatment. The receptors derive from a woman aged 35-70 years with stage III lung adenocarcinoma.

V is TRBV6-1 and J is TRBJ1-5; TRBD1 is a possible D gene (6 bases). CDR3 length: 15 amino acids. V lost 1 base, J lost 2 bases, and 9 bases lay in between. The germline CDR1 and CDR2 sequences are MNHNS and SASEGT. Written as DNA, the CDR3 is TGTGCCAGCAGTGAAGGGTACAGGGGCAATCAGCCCCAGCATTTT. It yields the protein CASSEGYRGNQPQHF.

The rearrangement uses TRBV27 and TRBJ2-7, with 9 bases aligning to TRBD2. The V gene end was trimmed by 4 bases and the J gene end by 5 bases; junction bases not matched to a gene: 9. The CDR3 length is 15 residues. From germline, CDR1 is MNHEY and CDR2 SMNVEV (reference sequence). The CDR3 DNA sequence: TGTGCCAGCAGTTCCCCCCTAGCGGGGTGGCACGAGCAGTACTTC. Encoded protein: CASSSPLAGWHEQYF.

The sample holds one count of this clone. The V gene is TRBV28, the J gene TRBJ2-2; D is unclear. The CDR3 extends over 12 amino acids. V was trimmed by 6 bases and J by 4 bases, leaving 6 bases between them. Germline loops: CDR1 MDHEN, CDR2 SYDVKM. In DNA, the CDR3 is TGTGCCAGCAGGGAGCTCACCGGGGAGCTGTTTTTT. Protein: CASRELTGELFF.

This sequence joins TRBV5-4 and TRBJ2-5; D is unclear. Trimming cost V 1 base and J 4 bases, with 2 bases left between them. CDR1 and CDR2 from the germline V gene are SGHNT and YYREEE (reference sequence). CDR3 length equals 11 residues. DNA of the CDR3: TGTGCCAGCAGCTTGCTAGAGACCCAGTACTTC. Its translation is CASSLLETQYF.

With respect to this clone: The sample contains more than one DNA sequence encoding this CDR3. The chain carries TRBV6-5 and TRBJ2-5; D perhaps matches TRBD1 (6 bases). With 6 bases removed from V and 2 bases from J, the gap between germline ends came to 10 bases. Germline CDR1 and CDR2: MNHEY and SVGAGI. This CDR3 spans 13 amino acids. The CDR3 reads CASSRQAQETQYF. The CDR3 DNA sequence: TGTGCCAGCAGCCGACAGGCTCAAGAGACCCAGTACTTC.

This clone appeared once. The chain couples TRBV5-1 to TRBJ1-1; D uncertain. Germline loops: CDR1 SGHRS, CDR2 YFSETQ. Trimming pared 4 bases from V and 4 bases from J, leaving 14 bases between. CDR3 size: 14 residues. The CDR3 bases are TGCGCCAGCAGCCCTGTCGAGGATTCCACTGAAGCTTTCTTT. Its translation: CASSPVEDSTEAFF.

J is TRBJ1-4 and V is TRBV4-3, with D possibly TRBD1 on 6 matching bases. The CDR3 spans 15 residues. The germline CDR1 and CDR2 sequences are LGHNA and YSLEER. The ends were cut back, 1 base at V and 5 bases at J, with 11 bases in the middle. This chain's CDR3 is CASSQVQGINEKLFF. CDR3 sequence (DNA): TGCGCCAGCAGCCAAGTGCAGGGGATAAATGAAAAACTGTTTTTT.

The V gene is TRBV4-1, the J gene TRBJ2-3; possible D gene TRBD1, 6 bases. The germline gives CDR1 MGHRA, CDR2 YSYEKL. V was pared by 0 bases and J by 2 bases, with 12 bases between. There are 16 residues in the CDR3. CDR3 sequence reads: CASSQDQGQTTDTQYF. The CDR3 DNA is TGCGCCAGCAGCCAAGACCAAGGACAGACCACAGATACGCAGTATTTT.

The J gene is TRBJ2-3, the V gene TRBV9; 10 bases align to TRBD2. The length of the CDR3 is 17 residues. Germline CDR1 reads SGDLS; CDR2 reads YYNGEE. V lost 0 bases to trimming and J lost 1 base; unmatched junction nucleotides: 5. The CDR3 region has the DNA TGTGCCAGCAGCGTAGGGACCAGCGGGGGGGGCACAGATACGCAGTATTTT. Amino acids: CASSVGTSGGGTDTQYF.

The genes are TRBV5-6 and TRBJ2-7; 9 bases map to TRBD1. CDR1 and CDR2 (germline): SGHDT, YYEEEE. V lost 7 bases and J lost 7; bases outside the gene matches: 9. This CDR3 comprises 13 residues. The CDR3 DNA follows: TGTGCCAGCTATCCGGGACAGGGCGGAGAGCAGTACTTC. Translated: CASYPGQGGEQYF.

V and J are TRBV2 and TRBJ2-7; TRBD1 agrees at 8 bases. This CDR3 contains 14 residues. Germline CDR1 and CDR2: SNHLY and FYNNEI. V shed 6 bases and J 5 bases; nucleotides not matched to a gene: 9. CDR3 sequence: CASRAGTGGNEQYF. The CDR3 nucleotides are TGTGCCAGCAGGGCCGGGACAGGAGGTAACGAGCAGTACTTC.

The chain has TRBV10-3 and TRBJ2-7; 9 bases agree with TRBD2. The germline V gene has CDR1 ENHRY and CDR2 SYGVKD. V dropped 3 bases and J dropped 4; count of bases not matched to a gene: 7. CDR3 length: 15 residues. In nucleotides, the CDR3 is TGTGCCATCAGTGAAGTGGCTAGCGGGATATACGAGCAGTACTTC. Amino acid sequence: CAISEVASGIYEQYF.

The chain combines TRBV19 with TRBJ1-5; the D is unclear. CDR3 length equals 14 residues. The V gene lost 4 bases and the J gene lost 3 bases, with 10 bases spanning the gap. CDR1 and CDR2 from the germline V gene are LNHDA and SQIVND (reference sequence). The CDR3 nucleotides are TGTGCCAGTAGTACCCCAAGTTACAATCAGCCCCAGCATTTT. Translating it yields CASSTPSYNQPQHF.

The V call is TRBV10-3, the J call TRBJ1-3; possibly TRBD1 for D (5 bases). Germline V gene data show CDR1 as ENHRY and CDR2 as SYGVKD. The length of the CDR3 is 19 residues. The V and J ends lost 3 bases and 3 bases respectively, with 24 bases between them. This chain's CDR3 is CAISDRSGKVRRRGNTIYF. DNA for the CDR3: TGTGCCATCAGTGATAGGTCAGGGAAGGTTAGAAGGCGTGGAAACACCATATATTTT.

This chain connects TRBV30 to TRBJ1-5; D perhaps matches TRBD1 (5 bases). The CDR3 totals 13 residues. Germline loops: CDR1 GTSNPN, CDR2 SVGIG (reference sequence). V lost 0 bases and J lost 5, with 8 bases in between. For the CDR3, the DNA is TGTGCCTGGAGTGTGGGGACCGATCAGCCCCAGCATTTT. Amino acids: CAWSVGTDQPQHF.

The CDR3 DNA follows: TGTGCCACTCAAGACGGCGGGAGGACCCTATCGGGTGAGCAGTTCTTC. Translated, it gives CATQDGGRTLSGEQFF. The rearrangement uses TRBV19 and TRBJ2-1, with 8 bases that match TRBD2. The CDR3 loop spans 16 amino acids. The germline CDR1 and CDR2 sequences are LNHDA and SQIVND (reference sequence). V gave up 10 bases and J gave up 9 bases; unmatched junction bases: 20.

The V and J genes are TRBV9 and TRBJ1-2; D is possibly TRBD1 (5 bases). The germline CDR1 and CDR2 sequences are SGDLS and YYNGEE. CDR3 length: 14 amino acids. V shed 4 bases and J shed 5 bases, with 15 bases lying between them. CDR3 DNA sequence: TGTGCCAGCAGCCCCTCCGGGACGGCGTATGGCTACACCTTC. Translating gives CASSPSGTAYGYTF.

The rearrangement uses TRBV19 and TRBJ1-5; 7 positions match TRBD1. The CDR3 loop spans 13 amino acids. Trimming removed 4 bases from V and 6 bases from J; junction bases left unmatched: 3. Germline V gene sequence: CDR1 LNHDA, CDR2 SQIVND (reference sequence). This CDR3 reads CASSTRGPQPQHF. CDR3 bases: TGTGCCAGTAGTACTAGGGGGCCTCAGCCCCAGCATTTT.

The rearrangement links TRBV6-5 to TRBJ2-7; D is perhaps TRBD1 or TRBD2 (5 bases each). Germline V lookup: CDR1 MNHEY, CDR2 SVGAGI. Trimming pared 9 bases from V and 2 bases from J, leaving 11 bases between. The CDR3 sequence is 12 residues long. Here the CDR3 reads CASRDQPYEQYF. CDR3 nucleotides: TGTGCCAGTAGGGACCAGCCCTACGAGCAGTACTTC.

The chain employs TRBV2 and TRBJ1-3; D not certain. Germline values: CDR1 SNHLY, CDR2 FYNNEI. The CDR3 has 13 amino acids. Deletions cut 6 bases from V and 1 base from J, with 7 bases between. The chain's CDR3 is CASRRESGNTIYF. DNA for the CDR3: TGTGCCAGCAGGAGGGAATCTGGAAACACCATATATTTT.

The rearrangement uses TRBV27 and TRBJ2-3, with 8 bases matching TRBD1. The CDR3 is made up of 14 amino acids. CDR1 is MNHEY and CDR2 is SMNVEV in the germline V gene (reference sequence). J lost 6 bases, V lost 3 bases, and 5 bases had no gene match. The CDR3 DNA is TGTGCCAGCAGTTTTGACAGGGGATGGGATACGCAGTATTTT. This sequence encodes CASSFDRGWDTQYF.

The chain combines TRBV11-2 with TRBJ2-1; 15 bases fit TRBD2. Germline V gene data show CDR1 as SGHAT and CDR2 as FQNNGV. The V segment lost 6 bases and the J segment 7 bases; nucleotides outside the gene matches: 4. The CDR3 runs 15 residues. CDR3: CASRGTSGRSNEQFF. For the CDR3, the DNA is TGTGCCAGCAGGGGGACTAGCGGGAGGTCAAATGAGCAGTTCTTC.

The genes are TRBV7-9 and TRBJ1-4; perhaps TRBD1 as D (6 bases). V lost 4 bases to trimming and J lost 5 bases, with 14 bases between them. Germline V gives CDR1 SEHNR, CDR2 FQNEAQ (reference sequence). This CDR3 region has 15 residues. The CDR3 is CASSSGGKGNEKLFF. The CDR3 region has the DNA TGTGCCAGCAGCTCCGGGGGCAAGGGAAATGAAAAACTGTTTTTT.

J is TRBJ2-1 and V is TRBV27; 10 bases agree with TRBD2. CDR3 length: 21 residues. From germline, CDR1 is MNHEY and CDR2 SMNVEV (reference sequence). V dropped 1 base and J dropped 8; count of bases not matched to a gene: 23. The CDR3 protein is CASSLLGSGLAGALGGDEQFF. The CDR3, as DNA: TGTGCCAGCAGTTTATTAGGTTCGGGGCTAGCGGGAGCCCTCGGTGGTGATGAGCAGTTCTTC.

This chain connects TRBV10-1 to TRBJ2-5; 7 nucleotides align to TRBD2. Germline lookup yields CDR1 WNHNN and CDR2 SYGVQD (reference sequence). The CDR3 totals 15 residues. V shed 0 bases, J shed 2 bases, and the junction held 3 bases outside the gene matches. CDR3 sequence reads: CASSESISGQETQYF. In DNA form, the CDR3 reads TGCGCCAGCAGTGAGTCGATTAGCGGGCAAGAGACCCAGTACTTC.